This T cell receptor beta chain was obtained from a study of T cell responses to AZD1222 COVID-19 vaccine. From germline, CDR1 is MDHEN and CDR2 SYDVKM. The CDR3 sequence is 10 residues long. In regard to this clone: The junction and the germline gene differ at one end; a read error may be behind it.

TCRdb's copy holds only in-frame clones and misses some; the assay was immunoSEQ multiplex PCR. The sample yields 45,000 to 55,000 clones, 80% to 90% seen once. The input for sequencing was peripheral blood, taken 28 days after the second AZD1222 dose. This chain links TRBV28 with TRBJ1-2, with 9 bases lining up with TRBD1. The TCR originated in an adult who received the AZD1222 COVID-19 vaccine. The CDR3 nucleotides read TGTGCCAGCAGCGGACAGGGGCAGGCCTTC. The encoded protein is CASSGQGQAF.